Following are 25 T cell receptor beta chains from one sample sequenced in a study of cytomegalovirus exposure and HLA in healthy donors. PCR primers comprised 60 Vbeta and 13 Jbeta primers. Method: immunoSEQ multiplex PCR; TCRdb's copy keeps in-frame clones and lacks some. The table lists 90,000 or so clones, approximately 64% of them singletons, with 5.9% in the top ten. Sequencing input: PBMCs. Receptors originate from a boy aged 5-17 years in good health and CMV-seropositive.

The V and J genes are TRBV7-9 and TRBJ2-6; D unresolved. The CDR3 has 15 amino acids. Trimming removed 5 bases at V and 2 bases at J, with 10 bases between. Germline CDR1 SEHNR, CDR2 FQNEAQ (reference sequence). This chain's CDR3 is CASSRTVTGANVLTF. The DNA of the CDR3 is TGTGCCAGCAGCCGAACTGTAACTGGGGCCAACGTCCTGACTTTC.

This clone was counted only a few times. V usage is TRBV5-1 and J usage is TRBJ1-2, with unresolved D. Germline-derived CDR1 and CDR2 are SGHRS and YFSETQ. The CDR3 has 15 residues. With 1 base removed from V and 0 bases from J, the gap between germline ends came to 10 bases. CDR3 amino acids: CASSLLQAPNYGYTF. The CDR3 nucleotides are TGCGCCAGCAGCTTGCTGCAGGCCCCTAACTATGGCTACACCTTC. Full variable domain (outside the CDR3, taken from reference TRBV5-1 and TRBJ1-2): KAGVTQTPRYLIKTRGQQVTLSCSPISGHRSVSWYQQTPGQGLQFLFEYFSETQRNKGNFPGRFSGRQFSNSRSEMNVSTLELGDSALYLCASSLLQAPNYGYTFGSGTRLTVV.

This clone has a handful of counts. The CDR3 DNA is TGCGCCAGCAGCGTCGGGACAGGGGTCACCGGGGAGCTGTTTTTT. It yields the protein CASSVGTGVTGELFF. The gene calls are TRBV5-1 and TRBJ2-2; 10 bases fit TRBD1. CDR1 is SGHRS and CDR2 is YFSETQ in the germline V gene. V lost 4 bases, J lost 4 bases, and 4 bases stayed unmatched. CDR3 size: 15 residues.

V is TRBV5-1 and J is TRBJ1-3; the match to TRBD1 covers 7 bases. Trimming at V came to 0 bases and at J to 2 bases, leaving 2 bases not matched to a gene. In germline, CDR1 is SGHRS, CDR2 YFSETQ. The CDR3 loop spans 15 amino acids. This CDR3 reads CASSLDRGTGNTIYF. The CDR3 DNA reads TGCGCCAGCAGCTTGGACAGGGGTACTGGAAACACCATATATTTT.

This clone was seen only once. The chain is built from TRBV10-3 and TRBJ2-3; maybe TRBD2 (5 bases). The CDR3 covers 14 residues. V was trimmed by 5 bases and J by 3 bases, leaving 12 bases between them. In germline, CDR1 is ENHRY, CDR2 SYGVKD. CDR3: CAISKKEGTDTQYF. CDR3 coding DNA: TGTGCCATCAGTAAAAAAGAGGGTACAGATACGCAGTATTTT.

This chain connects TRBV30 to TRBJ1-1, with D maybe TRBD1 (5 bases). Trimming removed 6 bases from V and 1 base from J, with 15 bases in between. Germline values: CDR1 GTSNPN, CDR2 SVGIG (reference sequence). CDR3 length: 14 residues. The CDR3 nucleotides read TGTGCCTGCCGGAGGGGCCTACAGAACACTGAAGCTTTCTTT. It is translated as CACRRGLQNTEAFF.

The gene calls are TRBV7-9 and TRBJ2-3, with 13 bases matching TRBD2. Losses at the gene ends were 5 bases for V and 6 bases for J; bases not matched to a gene: 5. This CDR3 region has 15 residues. Germline lookup yields CDR1 SEHNR and CDR2 FQNEAQ (reference sequence). The CDR3 coding sequence is TGTGCCAGCAGCCTTGGGACTAGCGGGGAGGATACGCAGTATTTT. Translated, it gives CASSLGTSGEDTQYF. Full variable domain (outside the CDR3, taken from reference TRBV7-9 and TRBJ2-3): DTGVSQNPRHKITKRGQNVTFRCDPISEHNRLYWYRQTLGQGPEFLTYFQNEAQLEKSRLLSDRFSAERPKGSFSTLEIQRTEQGDSAMYLCASSLGTSGEDTQYFGPGTRLTVL.

V is TRBV7-6 and J is TRBJ1-1; D is unclear. Looked up from germline, CDR1 is SGHVS and CDR2 is FNYEAQ. Between the trimmed V and J ends, which lost 5 bases and 7 bases, there was a span of 23 bases. The CDR3 loop spans 16 amino acids. This CDR3 reads CASSPQIGSTEDEAFF. The CDR3 bases are TGTGCCAGCAGCCCTCAAATCGGGTCGACCGAGGATGAAGCTTTCTTT.

The chain recombines TRBV5-1 with TRBJ2-3, with D possibly being TRBD2 (6 bases). This CDR3 has 15 amino acids. The germline V and J ends were trimmed by 1 base and 2 bases, with 11 bases remaining between them. Germline V gene sequence: CDR1 SGHRS, CDR2 YFSETQ. Here the CDR3 DNA reads TGCGCCAGCAGCTTGACGGGGGATACCACAGATACGCAGTATTTT. Encoded protein: CASSLTGDTTDTQYF. Full variable domain (rest looked up from reference TRBV5-1 and TRBJ2-3): KAGVTQTPRYLIKTRGQQVTLSCSPISGHRSVSWYQQTPGQGLQFLFEYFSETQRNKGNFPGRFSGRQFSNSRSEMNVSTLELGDSALYLCASSLTGDTTDTQYFGPGTRLTVL.

V and J are TRBV30 and TRBJ1-3, with D possibly being TRBD1 (5 bases). The V gene lost 3 bases and the J gene lost 0 bases, with 9 bases spanning the gap. Germline CDR1 is GTSNPN and CDR2 is SVGIG (reference sequence). The CDR3 contains 14 residues. DNA for the CDR3: TGTGCCTGGAGAGACAGCTACTCTGGAAACACCATATATTTT. It codes for CAWRDSYSGNTIYF.

This clone occurred a few times. This rearrangement joins TRBV4-3 to TRBJ2-2; 11 bases map to TRBD2. This CDR3 spans 16 amino acids. V lost 0 bases, J lost 9 bases, and 6 bases stayed unmatched. The germline gives CDR1 LGHNA, CDR2 YSLEER. For the CDR3, the DNA is TGCGCCAGCAGCCAAGAACGGCTAGCGGGAGGCCGGGAGCTGTTTTTT. Translated: CASSQERLAGGRELFF.

This clone has just a few counts. The gene calls are TRBV6-5 and TRBJ1-4; D is possibly TRBD1 (5 bases). The V gene's germline CDR1 is MNHEY and CDR2 SVGAGI. Trimming left V 6 bases short and J 5 bases short, with 13 bases between. The length of the CDR3 is 14 residues. CDR3 DNA: TGTGCCAGCAGGCCCCCGACAGAAAATGAAAAACTGTTTTTT. The encoded protein is CASRPPTENEKLFF.

The chain couples TRBV16 to TRBJ1-4; D is uncertain. Germline values: CDR1 KGHSY, CDR2 FQNENV. The CDR3 extends over 13 amino acids. Trimming pared 3 bases from V and 5 bases from J, leaving 7 bases between. CDR3 sequence (DNA): TGTGCCAGCAGCCACCCCGGGAATGAAAAACTGTTTTTT. This sequence encodes CASSHPGNEKLFF.

This chain connects TRBV15 to TRBJ2-1; D is ambiguous. Trimming stripped 4 bases from V and 8 bases from J, with 9 bases between. The CDR3 length is 12 residues. CDR1 is LNHNV, CDR2 YYDKDF, per germline (reference sequence). The CDR3 loop reads CATSTLRDEQFF. As DNA, the CDR3 is TGTGCCACCAGCACTCTCCGGGATGAGCAGTTCTTC. The whole variable domain, remainder taken from reference TRBV15 and TRBJ2-1, is DAMVIQNPRYQVTQFGKPVTLSCSQTLNHNVMYWYQQKSSQAPKLLFHYYDKDFNNEADTPDNFQSRRPNTSFCFLDIRSPGLGDTAMYLCATSTLRDEQFFGPGTRLTVL.

Here the CDR3 DNA reads TGTGCCAGCAGCCTCTTACAGGGAACCAAAAACATTCAGTACTTC. As protein: CASSLLQGTKNIQYF. J is TRBJ2-4 and V is TRBV14, with D possibly TRBD1 on 6 matching bases. Trimming cost V 4 bases and J 2 bases, with 12 bases left between them. The CDR3 runs 15 residues. Per germline, CDR1 SGHDN and CDR2 FVKESK.

The rearrangement uses TRBV6-1 and TRBJ2-3; TRBD2 agrees at 9 bases. The junction had 4 bases not matched to a gene; V was cut back by 5 bases and J by 1 base. The germline V gene encodes CDR1 MNHNS and CDR2 SASEGT. The CDR3 is 15 residues long. CDR3 sequence reads: CASSPGTSRTDTQYF. In DNA form, the CDR3 reads TGTGCCAGCAGTCCCGGGACTAGCCGCACAGATACGCAGTATTTT.

The chain links TRBV18 to TRBJ1-1; possible D gene TRBD1, 6 bases. In germline, CDR1 is KGHSH, CDR2 LQKENI. This CDR3 is built from 18 residues. V was trimmed by 1 base and J by 1 base, leaving 19 bases between them. The CDR3 sequence: CASSPRQGPDTRNTEAFF. CDR3 DNA sequence: TGTGCCAGCTCACCACGGCAGGGGCCAGACACAAGGAACACTGAAGCTTTCTTT.

This chain uses TRBV9 with TRBJ2-1, with a weak D call TRBD1 (5 bases). CDR1 SGDLS and CDR2 YYNGEE come from the germline V gene. The V gene lost 0 bases and the J gene lost 11 bases, with 12 bases spanning the gap. CDR3 length: 13 amino acids. The CDR3: CASSVAAHRQQFF. The CDR3 nucleotides are TGTGCCAGCAGCGTAGCCGCCCACAGGCAGCAGTTCTTC. Based on the CDR3 plus reference TRBV9 and TRBJ2-1, the full variable domain is DSGVTQTPKHLITATGQRVTLRCSPRSGDLSVYWYQQSLDQGLQFLIQYYNGEERAKGNILERFSAQQFPDLHSELNLSSLELGDSALYFCASSVAAHRQQFFGPGTRLTVL.

V gene TRBV5-1 combines with J gene TRBJ1-4; TRBD1 agrees at 9 bases. The V gene's germline CDR1 is SGHRS and CDR2 YFSETQ. Trimming took 3 bases from V and 8 from J; bases not matched to a gene: 11. This CDR3 spans 16 amino acids. The CDR3 is CASSSTSRDRAEKLFF. CDR3 bases: TGCGCCAGCAGCTCCACATCCCGGGACAGGGCGGAAAAACTGTTTTTT.

This clone turned up a few times. CDR3 coding DNA: TGTGCCAGCAGCTTTATGGGCCGACCATCTGGAAACACCATATATTTT. It is translated as CASSFMGRPSGNTIYF. The V gene is TRBV11-2, the J gene TRBJ1-3; no reliable D call. Germline V lookup: CDR1 SGHAT, CDR2 FQNNGV. The CDR3 loop spans 16 amino acids. V lost 3 bases and J 1 base, leaving 13 bases between the germline ends.

This clone turned up a few times. The chain links TRBV4-3 to TRBJ2-1, with TRBD1 as a possible D gene (5 bases). The V gene's germline CDR1 is LGHNA and CDR2 YSLEER. This CDR3 contains 15 residues. Trimming removed 2 bases at V and 4 bases at J, with 12 bases between. Written as DNA, the CDR3 is TGCGCCAGCAGCCAAAAGGACAACTCTTACAATGAGCAGTTCTTC. Encoded protein: CASSQKDNSYNEQFF.

The count of this clone is one. The genes are TRBV21-1 and TRBJ1-4; the table's D call, TRBD1, has no DNA check behind it. TRBV21-1 is a documented pseudogene. The CDR3 sequence is 15 residues long. The CDR3 nucleotides read TGTGCCAGCAGCAGATTGATGACAGTAAGGGAAAAACTGTTTTTT. The encoded protein is CASSRLMTVREKLFF.

For the CDR3, the DNA is TGTGCCTGGAGCCCCAGGGGGATGATAGAAGCGGCTTTCTTT. It codes for CAWSPRGMIEAAFF. V gene TRBV30 combines with J gene TRBJ1-1; 7 positions match TRBD1. This CDR3 is 14 amino acids long. The V and J ends lost 3 bases and 11 bases, in that order; junction bases with no gene match: 15. In germline, CDR1 is GTSNPN, CDR2 SVGIG (reference sequence).

In this sample, this clone turned up a few times. The chain joins TRBV11-2 to TRBJ2-2, with TRBD2 matching 8 bases. Germline-derived CDR1 and CDR2 are SGHAT and FQNNGV. V shed 5 bases, J shed 5 bases, and the junction held 7 bases outside the gene matches. CDR3 length: 15 residues. The CDR3 nucleotides are TGTGCCAGCAGCGCCCTTAGCGGGATAACCGGGGAGCTGTTTTTT. Protein: CASSALSGITGELFF.

This chain links TRBV14 with TRBJ2-5; D unresolved. V shed 1 base and J shed 5 bases, with 8 bases lying between them. Germline V lookup: CDR1 SGHDN, CDR2 FVKESK. The CDR3 has 13 amino acids. CDR3 coding DNA: TGTGCCAGCAGCCAAGTATTTCCGGAGACCCAGTACTTC. As protein: CASSQVFPETQYF.